This entry is about one TCR beta chain. There are 14 residues in the CDR3. These data come from a study of blood T cell repertoires in COVID-19. Sequencing used immunoSEQ multiplex PCR; TCRdb keeps in-frame clones, though not all of them. The data hold about 250,000 clones, with about 87% observed a single time. Source material: peripheral blood. V and J are TRBV21-1 and TRBJ1-5; TRBD1 is the table's D call and was not checked against the DNA. TRBV21-1 is an annotated pseudogene. This TCR derives from a woman aged 25 to 39 with COVID-19, enrolled during active disease. The DNA for the CDR3 is TGTGCCAGCAGCAAAGCCAGAAGCAATCAGCCCCAGCATTTT. Residues: CASSKARSNQPQHF.